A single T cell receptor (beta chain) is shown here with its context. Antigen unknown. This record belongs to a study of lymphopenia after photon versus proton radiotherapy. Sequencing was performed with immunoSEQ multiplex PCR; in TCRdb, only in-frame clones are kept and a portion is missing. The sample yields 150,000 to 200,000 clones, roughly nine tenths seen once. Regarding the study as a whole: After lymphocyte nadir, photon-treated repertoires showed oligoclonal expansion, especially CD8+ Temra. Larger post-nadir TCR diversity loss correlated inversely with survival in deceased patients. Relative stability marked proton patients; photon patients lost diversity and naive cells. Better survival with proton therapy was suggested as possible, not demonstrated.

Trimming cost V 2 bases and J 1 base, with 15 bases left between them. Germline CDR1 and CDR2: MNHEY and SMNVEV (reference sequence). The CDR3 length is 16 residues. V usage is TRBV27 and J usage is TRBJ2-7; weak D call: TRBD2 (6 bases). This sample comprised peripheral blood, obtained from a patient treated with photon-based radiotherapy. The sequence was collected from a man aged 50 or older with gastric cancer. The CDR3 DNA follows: TGTGCCAGCAGTTTAGGACTACCGACCTTTTCCTACGAGCAGTACTTC. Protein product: CASSLGLPTFSYEQYF.